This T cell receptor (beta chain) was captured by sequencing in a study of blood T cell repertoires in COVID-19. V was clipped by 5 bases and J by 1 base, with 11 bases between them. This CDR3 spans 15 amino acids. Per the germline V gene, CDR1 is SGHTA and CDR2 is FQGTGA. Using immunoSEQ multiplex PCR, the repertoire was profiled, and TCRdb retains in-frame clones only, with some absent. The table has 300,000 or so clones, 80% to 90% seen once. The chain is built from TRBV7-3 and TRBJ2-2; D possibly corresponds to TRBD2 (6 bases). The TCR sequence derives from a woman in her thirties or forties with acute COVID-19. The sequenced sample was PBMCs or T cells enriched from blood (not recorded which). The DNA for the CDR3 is TGTGCCAGCAGCCGGCGGAGGGAGAACACCGGGGAGCTGTTTTTT. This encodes CASSRRRENTGELFF. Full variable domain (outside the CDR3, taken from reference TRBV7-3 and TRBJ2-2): GAGVSQTPSNKVTEKGKYVELRCDPISGHTALYWYRQSLGQGPEFLIYFQGTGAADDSGLPNDRFFAVRPEGSVSTLKIQRTERGDSAVYLCASSRRRENTGELFFGEGSRLTVL.